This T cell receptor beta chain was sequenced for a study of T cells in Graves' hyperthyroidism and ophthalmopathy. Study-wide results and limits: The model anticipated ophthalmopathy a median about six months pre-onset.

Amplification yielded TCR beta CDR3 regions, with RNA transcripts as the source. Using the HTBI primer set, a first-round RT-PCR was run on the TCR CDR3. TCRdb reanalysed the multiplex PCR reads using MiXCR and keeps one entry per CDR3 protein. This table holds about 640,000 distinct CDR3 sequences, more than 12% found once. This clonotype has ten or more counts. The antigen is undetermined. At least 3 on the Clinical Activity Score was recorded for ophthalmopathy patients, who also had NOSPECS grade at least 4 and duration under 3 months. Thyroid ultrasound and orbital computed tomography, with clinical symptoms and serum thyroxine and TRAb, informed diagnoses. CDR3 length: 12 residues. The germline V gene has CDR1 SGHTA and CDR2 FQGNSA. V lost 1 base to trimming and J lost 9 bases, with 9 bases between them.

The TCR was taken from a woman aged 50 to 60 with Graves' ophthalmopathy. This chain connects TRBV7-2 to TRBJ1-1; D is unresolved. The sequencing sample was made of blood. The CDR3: CASSLDQPKAFF. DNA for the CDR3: TGTGCCAGCAGCTTAGACCAGCCAAAAGCTTTCTTT.